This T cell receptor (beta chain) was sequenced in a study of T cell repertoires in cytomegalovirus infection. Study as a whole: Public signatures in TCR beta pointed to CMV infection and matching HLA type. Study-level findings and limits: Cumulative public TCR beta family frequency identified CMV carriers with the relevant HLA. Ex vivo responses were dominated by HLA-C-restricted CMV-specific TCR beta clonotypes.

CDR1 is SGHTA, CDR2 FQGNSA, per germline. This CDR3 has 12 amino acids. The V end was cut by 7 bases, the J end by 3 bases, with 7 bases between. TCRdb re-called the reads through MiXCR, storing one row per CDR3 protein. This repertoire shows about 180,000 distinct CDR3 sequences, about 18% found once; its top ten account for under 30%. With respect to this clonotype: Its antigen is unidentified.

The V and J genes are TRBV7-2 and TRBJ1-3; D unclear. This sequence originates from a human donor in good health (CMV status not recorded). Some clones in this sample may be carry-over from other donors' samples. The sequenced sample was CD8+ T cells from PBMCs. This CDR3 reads CASTRYGNTIYF. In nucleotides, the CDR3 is TGTGCCAGCACCCGATATGGAAACACCATATATTTT.